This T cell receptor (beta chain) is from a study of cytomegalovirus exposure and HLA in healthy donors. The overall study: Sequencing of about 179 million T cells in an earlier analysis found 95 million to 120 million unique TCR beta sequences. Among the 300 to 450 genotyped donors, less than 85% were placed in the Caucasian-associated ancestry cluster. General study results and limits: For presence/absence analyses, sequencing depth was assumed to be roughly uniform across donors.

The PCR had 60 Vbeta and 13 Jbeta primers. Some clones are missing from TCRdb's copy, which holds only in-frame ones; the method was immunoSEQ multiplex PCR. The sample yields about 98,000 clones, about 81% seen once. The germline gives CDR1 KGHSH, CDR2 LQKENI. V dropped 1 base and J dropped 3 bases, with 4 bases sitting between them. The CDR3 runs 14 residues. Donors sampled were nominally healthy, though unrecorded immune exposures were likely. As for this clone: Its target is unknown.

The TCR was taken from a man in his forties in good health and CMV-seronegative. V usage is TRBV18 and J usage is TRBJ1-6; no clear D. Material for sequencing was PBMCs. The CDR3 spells CASSPLSYNSPLHF. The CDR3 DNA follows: TGTGCCAGCTCACCACTCAGCTATAATTCACCCCTCCACTTT.